The 10 T cell receptor beta chains listed next were all sequenced from one sample in a study of cytomegalovirus exposure and HLA in healthy donors. Sequencing was performed with immunoSEQ multiplex PCR; in TCRdb, only in-frame clones are kept and a portion is missing. The sample lists approximately 57,000 clones, over 90% occurring once. Source material: PBMCs. All receptors come from a woman under 30 in good health and CMV-seronegative.

The J gene is TRBJ2-7, the V gene TRBV28; 11 nucleotides agree with TRBD2. V was clipped by 4 bases and J by 1 base; unmatched bases: 9. This CDR3 contains 17 residues. Germline V gives CDR1 MDHEN, CDR2 SYDVKM. The chain's CDR3 is CASSSTLAGGISYEQYF. DNA for the CDR3: TGTGCCAGCAGTTCCACTCTAGCGGGGGGTATATCCTACGAGCAGTACTTC.

The chain combines TRBV6-4 with TRBJ2-1, with 11 nucleotides matching TRBD2. The CDR3 runs 16 residues. V trimming: 6 bases; J trimming: 1 base; junction bases outside the gene matches: 5. Per germline, CDR1 MRHNA and CDR2 SNTAGT. CDR3 nucleotide sequence: TGTGCCAGCAGCCTAGCGGGAGGCGGATCCTACAATGAGCAGTTCTTC. Residues: CASSLAGGGSYNEQFF.

The chain joins TRBV7-9 to TRBJ2-1, with 9 bases identical to TRBD1. The CDR3 has 18 residues. Germline CDR1 SEHNR, CDR2 FQNEAQ (reference sequence). J gave up 6 bases and V 5 bases, and 17 bases lay outside the gene matches. The CDR3: CASSPWAGTGLVINEQFF. In DNA form, the CDR3 reads TGTGCCAGCAGCCCCTGGGCAGGGACAGGGTTAGTGATCAATGAGCAGTTCTTC.

The sample holds a few counts of this clone. This chain connects TRBV6-4 to TRBJ1-3; TRBD1 might be the D (5 bases). CDR3 size: 15 residues. The germline V gene has CDR1 MRHNA and CDR2 SNTAGT. V dropped 4 bases and J dropped 2 bases, with 12 bases sitting between them. The CDR3 protein is CASSADSGPGNTIYF. In nucleotides, the CDR3 is TGTGCCAGCAGTGCCGACAGCGGGCCTGGAAACACCATATATTTT.

This chain uses TRBV4-3 with TRBJ1-2, with a possible D match to TRBD1 (5 bases). The germline V gene has CDR1 LGHNA and CDR2 YSLEER. V lost 4 bases and J 1 base, leaving 16 bases between the germline ends. This CDR3 is built from 16 residues. The CDR3 bases are TGCGCCAGCAGCCGTAGTCGACAGACAGTTAACTATGGCTACACCTTC. Protein sequence: CASSRSRQTVNYGYTF.

This chain links TRBV6-5 with TRBJ1-1; perhaps TRBD1 as D (5 bases). This CDR3 comprises 16 residues. CDR1 is MNHEY and CDR2 is SVGAGI in the germline V gene. Trimming took 2 bases from V and 1 from J, leaving 14 bases between them. The CDR3 region has the DNA TGTGCCAGCAGTTACACGCGCCGACAGACGAACACTGAAGCTTTCTTT. It encodes CASSYTRRQTNTEAFF.

This clone was detected once. The chain carries TRBV4-1 and TRBJ1-2; TRBD1 is a possible D gene (6 bases). CDR1 and CDR2 from the germline V gene are MGHRA and YSYEKL. Trimming pared 0 bases from V and 1 base from J, leaving 15 bases between. The CDR3 has 17 amino acids. For the CDR3, the DNA is TGCGCCAGCAGCCAAGATACGGGGGGGGCCAATAACTATGGCTACACCTTC. Translating it yields CASSQDTGGANNYGYTF.

The rearrangement links TRBV19 to TRBJ1-5, with TRBD1 identical over 7 bases. CDR1 and CDR2 from the germline V gene are LNHDA and SQIVND (reference sequence). V lost 5 bases to trimming and J lost 2 bases; unmatched junction nucleotides: 12. The CDR3 extends over 17 amino acids. CDR3 sequence (DNA): TGTGCCAGTAGTGTAAAGTCGACAGGGATCGGCAATCAGCCCCAGCATTTT. This gives the protein CASSVKSTGIGNQPQHF.

The V gene is TRBV7-9, the J gene TRBJ2-1, with 7 bases lining up with TRBD2. This CDR3 region has 14 residues. Germline trimming cut 5 bases from V and 9 bases from J; bases unmatched to any gene: 10. Germline CDR1 SEHNR, CDR2 FQNEAQ (reference sequence). CDR3: CASSLGGSIGEQFF. The CDR3 DNA follows: TGTGCCAGCAGCCTGGGAGGGAGTATCGGTGAGCAGTTCTTC.

The chain's CDR3 is CASSPPRRTSGTDTQYF. The CDR3 region has the DNA TGTGCCAGCAGCCCCCCCCGAAGGACTAGTGGGACAGATACGCAGTATTTT. V gene TRBV7-6 combines with J gene TRBJ2-3, with TRBD2 matching over 7 bases. Trimming cost V 5 bases and J 3 bases; bases outside gene matches: 14. Germline V gene data show CDR1 as SGHVS and CDR2 as FNYEAQ. The CDR3 has 17 residues.